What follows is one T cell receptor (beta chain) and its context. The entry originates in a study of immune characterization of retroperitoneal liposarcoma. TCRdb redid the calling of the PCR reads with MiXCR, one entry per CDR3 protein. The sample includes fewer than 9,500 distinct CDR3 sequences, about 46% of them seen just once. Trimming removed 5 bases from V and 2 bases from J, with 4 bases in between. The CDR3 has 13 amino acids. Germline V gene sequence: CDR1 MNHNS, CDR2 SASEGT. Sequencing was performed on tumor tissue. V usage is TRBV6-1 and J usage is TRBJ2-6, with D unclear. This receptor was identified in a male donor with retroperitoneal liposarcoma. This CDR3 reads CASSSPGANVLTF. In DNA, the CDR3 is TGTGCCAGCAGTAGTCCTGGGGCCAACGTCCTGACTTTC.